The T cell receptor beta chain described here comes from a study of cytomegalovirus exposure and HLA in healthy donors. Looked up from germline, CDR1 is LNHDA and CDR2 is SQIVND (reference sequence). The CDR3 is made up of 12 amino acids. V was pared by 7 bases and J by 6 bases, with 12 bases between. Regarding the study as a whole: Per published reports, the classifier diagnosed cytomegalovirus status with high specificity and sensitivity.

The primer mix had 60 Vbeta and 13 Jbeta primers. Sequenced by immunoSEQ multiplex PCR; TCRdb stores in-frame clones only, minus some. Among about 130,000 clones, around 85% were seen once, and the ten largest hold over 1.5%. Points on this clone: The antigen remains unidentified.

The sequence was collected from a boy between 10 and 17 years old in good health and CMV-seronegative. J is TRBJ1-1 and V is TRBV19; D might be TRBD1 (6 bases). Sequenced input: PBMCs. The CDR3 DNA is TGTGCCAGTACCCAGGGGATATCTGAAGCTTTCTTT. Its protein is CASTQGISEAFF.